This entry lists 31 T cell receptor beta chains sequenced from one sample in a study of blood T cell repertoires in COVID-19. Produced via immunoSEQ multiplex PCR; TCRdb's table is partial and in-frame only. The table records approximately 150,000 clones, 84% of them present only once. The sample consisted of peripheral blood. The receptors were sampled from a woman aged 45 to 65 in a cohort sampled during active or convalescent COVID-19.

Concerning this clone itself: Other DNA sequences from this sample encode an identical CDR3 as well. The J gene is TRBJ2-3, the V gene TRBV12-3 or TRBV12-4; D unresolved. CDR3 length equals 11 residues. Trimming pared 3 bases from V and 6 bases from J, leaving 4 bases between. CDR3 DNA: TGTGCCAGCAGTTTGAGGGATACGCAGTATTTT. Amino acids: CASSLRDTQYF.

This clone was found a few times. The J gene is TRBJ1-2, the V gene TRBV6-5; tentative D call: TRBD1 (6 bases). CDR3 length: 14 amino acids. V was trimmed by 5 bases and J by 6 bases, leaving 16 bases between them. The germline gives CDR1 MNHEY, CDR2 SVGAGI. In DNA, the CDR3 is TGTGCCAGCAGTCCAAACAGGGAGAGGCATGGCTACACCTTC. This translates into CASSPNRERHGYTF.

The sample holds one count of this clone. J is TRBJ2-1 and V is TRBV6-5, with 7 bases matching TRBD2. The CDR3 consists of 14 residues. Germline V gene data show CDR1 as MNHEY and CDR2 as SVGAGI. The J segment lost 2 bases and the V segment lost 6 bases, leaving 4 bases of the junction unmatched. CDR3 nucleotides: TGTGCCAGCAGGATGGGGGGGGCCTACAATGAGCAGTTCTTC. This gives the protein CASRMGGAYNEQFF.

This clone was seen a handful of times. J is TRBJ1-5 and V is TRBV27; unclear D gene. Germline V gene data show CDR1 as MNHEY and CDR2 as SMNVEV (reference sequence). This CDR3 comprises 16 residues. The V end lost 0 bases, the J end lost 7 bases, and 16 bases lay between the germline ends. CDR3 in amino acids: CASSLSVSGNGQPQHF. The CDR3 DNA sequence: TGTGCCAGCAGTTTATCTGTCTCGGGGAATGGGCAGCCCCAGCATTTT.

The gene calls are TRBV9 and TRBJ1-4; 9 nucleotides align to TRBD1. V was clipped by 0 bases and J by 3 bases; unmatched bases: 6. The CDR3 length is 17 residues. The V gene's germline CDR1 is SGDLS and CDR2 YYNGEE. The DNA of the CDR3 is TGTGCCAGCAGCGTAGGGACAGGGGTATCTCCTAATGAAAAACTGTTTTTT. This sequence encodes CASSVGTGVSPNEKLFF.

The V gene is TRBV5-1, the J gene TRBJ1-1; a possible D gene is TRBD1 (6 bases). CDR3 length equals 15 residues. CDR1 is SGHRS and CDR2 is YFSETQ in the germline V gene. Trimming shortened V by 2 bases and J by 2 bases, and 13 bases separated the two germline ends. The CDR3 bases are TGCGCCAGCAGCTTTGAGAGGGGGATAAACACTGAAGCTTTCTTT. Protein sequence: CASSFERGINTEAFF.

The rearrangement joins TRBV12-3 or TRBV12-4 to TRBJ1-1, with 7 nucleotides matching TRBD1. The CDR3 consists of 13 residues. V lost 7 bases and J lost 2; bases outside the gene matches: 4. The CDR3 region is CASKGQTNTEAFF. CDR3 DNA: TGTGCCAGCAAGGGACAGACTAACACTGAAGCTTTCTTT.

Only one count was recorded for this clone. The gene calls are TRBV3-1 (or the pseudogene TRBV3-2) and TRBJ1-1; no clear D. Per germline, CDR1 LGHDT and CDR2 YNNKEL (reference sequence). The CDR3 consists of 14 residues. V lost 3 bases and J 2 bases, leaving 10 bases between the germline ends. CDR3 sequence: CASSHDTSNTEAFF. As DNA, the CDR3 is TGTGCCAGCAGCCACGACACCTCCAACACTGAAGCTTTCTTT.

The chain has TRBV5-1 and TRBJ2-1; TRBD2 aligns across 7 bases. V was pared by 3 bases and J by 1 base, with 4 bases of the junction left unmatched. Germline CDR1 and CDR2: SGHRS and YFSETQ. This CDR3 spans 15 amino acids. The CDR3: CASSSEGGSYNEQFF. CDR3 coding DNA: TGCGCCAGCAGCTCGGAGGGAGGGTCCTACAATGAGCAGTTCTTC.

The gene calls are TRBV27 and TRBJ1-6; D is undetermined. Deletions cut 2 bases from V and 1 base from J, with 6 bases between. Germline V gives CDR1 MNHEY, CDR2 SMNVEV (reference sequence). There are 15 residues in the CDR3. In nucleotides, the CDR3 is TGTGCCAGCAGTTTAGTATCGTCCTATAATTCACCCCTCCACTTT. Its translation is CASSLVSSYNSPLHF.

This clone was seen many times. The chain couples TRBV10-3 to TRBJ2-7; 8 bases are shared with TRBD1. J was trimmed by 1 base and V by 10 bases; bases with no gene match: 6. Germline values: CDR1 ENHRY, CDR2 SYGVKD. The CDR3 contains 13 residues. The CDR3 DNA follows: TGTGCCACCGAGGGACAGGATTCCTACGAGCAGTACTTC. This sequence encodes CATEGQDSYEQYF.

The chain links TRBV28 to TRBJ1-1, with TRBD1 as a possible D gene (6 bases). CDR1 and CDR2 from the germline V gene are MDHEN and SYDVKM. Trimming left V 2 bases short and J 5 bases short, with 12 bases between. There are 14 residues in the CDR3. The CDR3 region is CASSLQGPITEAFF. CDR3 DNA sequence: TGTGCCAGCAGTTTACAGGGGCCGATAACTGAAGCTTTCTTT.

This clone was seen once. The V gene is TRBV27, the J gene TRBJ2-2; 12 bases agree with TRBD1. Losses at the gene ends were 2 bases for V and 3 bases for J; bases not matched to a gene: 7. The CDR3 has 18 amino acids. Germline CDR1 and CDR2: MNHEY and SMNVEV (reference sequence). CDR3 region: CASSLGDRGLWDTGELFF. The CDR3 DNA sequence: TGTGCCAGCAGTTTAGGGGACAGGGGGCTTTGGGACACCGGGGAGCTGTTTTTT.

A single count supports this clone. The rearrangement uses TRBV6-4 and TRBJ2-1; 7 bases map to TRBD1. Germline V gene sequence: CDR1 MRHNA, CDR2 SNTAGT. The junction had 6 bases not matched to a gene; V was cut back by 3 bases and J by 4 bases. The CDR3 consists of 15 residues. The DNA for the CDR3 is TGTGCCAGCAGTGATGGGACAGAGGGGTACAATGAGCAGTTCTTC. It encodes CASSDGTEGYNEQFF.

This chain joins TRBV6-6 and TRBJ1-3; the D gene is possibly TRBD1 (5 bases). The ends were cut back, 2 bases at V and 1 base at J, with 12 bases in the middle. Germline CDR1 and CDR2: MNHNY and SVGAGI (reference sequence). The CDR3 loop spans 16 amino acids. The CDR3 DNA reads TGTGCCAGCAGTTACGATTCCGCAGGGTCTGGAAACACCATATATTTT. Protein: CASSYDSAGSGNTIYF.

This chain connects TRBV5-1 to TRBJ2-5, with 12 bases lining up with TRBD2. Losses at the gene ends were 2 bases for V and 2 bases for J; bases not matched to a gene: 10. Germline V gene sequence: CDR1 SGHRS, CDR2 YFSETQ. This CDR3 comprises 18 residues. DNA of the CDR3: TGCGCCAGCAGCTTACCGGGACTAGCGGGTTGGGGACAAGAGACCCAGTACTTC. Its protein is CASSLPGLAGWGQETQYF.

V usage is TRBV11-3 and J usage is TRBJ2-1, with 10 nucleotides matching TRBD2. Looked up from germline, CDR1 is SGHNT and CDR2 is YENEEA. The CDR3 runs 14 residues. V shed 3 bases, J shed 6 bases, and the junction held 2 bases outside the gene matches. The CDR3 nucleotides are TGTGCCAGCAGCTTGAGCGGGGGGGTCAATGAGCAGTTCTTC. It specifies CASSLSGGVNEQFF.

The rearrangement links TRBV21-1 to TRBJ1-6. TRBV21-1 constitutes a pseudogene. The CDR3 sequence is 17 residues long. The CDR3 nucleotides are TGTGCCAGCAGCAAAGTTCATCGGGAACTCTATAATTCACCCCTCCACTTT. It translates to CASSKVHRELYNSPLHF.

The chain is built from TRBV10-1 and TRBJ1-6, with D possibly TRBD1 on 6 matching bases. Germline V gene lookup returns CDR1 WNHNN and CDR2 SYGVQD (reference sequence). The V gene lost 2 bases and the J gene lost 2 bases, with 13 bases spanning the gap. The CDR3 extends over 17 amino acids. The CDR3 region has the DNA TGCGCCAGCAGTGAGGATAAGGGGGACACCTATAATTCACCCCTCCACTTT. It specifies CASSEDKGDTYNSPLHF.

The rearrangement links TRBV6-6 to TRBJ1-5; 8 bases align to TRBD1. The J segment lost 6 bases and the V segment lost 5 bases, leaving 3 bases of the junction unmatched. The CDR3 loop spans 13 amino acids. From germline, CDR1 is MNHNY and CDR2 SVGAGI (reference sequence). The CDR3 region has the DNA TGTGCCAGCAGTAACAGGGGGGGTCAGCCCCAGCATTTT. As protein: CASSNRGGQPQHF.

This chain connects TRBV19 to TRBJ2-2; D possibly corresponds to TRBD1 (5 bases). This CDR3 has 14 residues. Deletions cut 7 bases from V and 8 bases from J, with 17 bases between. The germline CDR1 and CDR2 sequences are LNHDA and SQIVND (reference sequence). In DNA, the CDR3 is TGTGCCAGTAACTCATATATCAGGGTGGGGGAGCTGTTTTTT. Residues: CASNSYIRVGELFF.

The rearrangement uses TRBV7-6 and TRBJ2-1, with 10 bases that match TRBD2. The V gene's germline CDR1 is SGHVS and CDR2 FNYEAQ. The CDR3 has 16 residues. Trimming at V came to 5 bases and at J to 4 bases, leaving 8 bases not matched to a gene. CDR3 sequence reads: CASSPLAGVIYNEQFF. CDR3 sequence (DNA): TGTGCCAGCAGCCCCCTAGCGGGGGTTATATACAATGAGCAGTTCTTC.

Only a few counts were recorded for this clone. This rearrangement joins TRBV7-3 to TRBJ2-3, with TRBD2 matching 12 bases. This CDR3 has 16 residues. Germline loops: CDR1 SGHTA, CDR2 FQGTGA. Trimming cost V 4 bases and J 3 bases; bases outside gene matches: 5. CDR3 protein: CASSSRTSGATDTQYF. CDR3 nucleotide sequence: TGTGCCAGCAGCTCCCGGACTAGCGGGGCAACAGATACGCAGTATTTT.

The CDR3, as DNA: TGTGCCACCAGAGAGACCGGCCAGGGCGGCTACACCTTC. This translates into CATRETGQGGYTF. This sequence joins TRBV24-1 and TRBJ1-2; D might be TRBD1 (5 bases). There are 13 residues in the CDR3. Trimming removed 7 bases from V and 8 bases from J, with 16 bases in between. Germline V CDR1 and CDR2: KGHDR, SFDVKD.

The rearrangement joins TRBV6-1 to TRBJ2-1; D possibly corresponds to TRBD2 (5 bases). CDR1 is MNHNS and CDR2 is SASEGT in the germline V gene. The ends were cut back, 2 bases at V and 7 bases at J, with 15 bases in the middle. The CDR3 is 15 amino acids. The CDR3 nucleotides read TGTGCCAGCAGTGAATTTGGGCGGGTGACAAATGAGCAGTTCTTC. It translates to CASSEFGRVTNEQFF.

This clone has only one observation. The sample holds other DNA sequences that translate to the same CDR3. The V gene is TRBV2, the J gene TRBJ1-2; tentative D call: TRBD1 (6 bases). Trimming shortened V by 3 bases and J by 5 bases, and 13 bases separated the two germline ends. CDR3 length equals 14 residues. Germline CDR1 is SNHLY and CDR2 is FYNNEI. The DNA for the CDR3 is TGTGCCAGCAGTGAGGGGGGGCGCAGGTATGGCTACACCTTC. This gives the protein CASSEGGRRYGYTF. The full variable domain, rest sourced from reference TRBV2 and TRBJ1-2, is EPEVTQTPSHQVTQMGQEVILRCVPISNHLYFYWYRQILGQKVEFLVSFYNNEISEKSEIFDDQFSVERPDGSNFTLKIRSTKLEDSAMYFCASSEGGRRYGYTFGSGTRLTVV.

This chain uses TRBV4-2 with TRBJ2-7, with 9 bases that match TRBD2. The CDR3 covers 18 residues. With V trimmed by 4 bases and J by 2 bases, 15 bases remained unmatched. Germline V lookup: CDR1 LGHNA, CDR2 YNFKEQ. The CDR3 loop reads CASSPQFLAGAPTYEQYF. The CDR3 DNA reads TGTGCCAGCAGCCCCCAGTTCTTAGCGGGGGCGCCAACCTACGAGCAGTACTTC.

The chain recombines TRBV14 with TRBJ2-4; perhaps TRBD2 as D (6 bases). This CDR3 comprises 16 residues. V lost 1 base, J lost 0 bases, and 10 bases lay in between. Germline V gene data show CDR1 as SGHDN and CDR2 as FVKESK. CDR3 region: CASSQVGGIAKNIQYF. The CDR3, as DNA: TGTGCCAGCAGCCAAGTCGGCGGGATAGCCAAAAACATTCAGTACTTC.

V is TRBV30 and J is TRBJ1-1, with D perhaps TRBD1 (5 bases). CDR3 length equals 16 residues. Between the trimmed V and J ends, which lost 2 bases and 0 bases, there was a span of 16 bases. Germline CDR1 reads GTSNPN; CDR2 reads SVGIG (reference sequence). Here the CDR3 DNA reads TGTGCCTGGAGTTCTTTATACAGGTACCTGAACACTGAAGCTTTCTTT. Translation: CAWSSLYRYLNTEAFF.

CDR3 nucleotides: TGTGCCAGCAGTAGAGACAGGGTCACAGATACGCAGTATTTT. It yields the protein CASSRDRVTDTQYF. The chain employs TRBV7-2 and TRBJ2-3; 7 bases agree with TRBD1. The V gene's germline CDR1 is SGHTA and CDR2 FQGNSA. With 6 bases clipped from V and 2 bases from J, the junction kept 5 bases outside the gene matches. The CDR3 sequence is 14 residues long.

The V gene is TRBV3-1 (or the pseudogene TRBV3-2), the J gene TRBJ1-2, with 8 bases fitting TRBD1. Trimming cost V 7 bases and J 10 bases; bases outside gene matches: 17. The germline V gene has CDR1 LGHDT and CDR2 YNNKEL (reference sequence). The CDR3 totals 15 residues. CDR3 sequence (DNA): TGTGCCAGCATAAGGGCACCTTCAGGGGGCGCAGCCTACACCTTC. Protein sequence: CASIRAPSGGAAYTF.